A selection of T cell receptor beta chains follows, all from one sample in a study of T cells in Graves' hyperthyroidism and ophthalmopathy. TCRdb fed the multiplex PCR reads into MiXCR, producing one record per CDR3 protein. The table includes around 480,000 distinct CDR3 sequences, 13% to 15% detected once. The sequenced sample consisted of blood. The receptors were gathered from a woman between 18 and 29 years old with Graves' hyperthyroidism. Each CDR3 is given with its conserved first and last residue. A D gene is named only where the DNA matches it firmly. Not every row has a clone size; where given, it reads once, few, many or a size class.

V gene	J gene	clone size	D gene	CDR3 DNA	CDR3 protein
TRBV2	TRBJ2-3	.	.	TGTGCCAGCAGTTTAAATAGCCTGACAGATACGCAGTATTTT	CASSLNSLTDTQYF
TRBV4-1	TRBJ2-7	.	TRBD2	TGCGCCAGCAGCCAACCGGGACTAGCGGGAGGCTCCTACGAGCAGTACTTC	CASSQPGLAGGSYEQYF
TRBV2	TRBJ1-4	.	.	TGTGCCAGCATTAAAACAGGTGCAACTAATGAAAAACTGTTTTTT	CASIKTGATNEKLFF
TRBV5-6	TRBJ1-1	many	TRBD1	TGTGCCAGCAGCTTGGGAGACAGGGCATACACTGAAGCTTTCTTT	CASSLGDRAYTEAFF
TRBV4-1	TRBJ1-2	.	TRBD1	TGCGCCAGCAGCCAAGTTACAGGGGGCTACTATGGCTACACCTTC	CASSQVTGGYYGYTF
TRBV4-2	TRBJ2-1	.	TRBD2	TGTGCCAGCAGCCAGGGCGGGAGTTTCCTCCGGGAGCAGTTCTTC	CASSQGGSFLREQFF
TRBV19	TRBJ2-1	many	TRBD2	TGTGCCAGTATGGGGACTAGCTCCCACAATGAGCAGTTCTTC	CASMGTSSHNEQFF
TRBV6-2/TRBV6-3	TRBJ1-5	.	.	TGTGCCAGCAGTCGACCCAATCAGCCCCAGCATTTT	CASSRPNQPQHF
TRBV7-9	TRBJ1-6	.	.	TGTGCCAGCAGCCCAGGACAGACAACCTATAATTCACCCCTCCACTTT	CASSPGQTTYNSPLHF
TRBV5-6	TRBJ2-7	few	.	TGTGCCAGCAGCTTGCTGGGATCAAATACCTACGAGCAGTACTTC	CASSLLGSNTYEQYF
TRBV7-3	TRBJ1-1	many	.	TGTGCCAGCAGCTCACGACTCGACACTGAAGCTTTCTTT	CASSSRLDTEAFF
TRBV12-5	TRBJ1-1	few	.	TGTGCTAGTGGTCCCCTAGACAGAGTGGCTTTCTTT	CASGPLDRVAFF
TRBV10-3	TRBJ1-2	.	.	TGTGCCATCAGAGGGGACATTAAAAACTATGGCTACACCTTC	CAIRGDIKNYGYTF
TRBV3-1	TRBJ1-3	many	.	TGTGCCAGCAGCCAAGGACGCCTCTCTGGAAACACCATATATTTT	CASSQGRLSGNTIYF
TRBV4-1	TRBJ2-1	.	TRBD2	TGCGCCAGCAGTCCCCAGCGGGAAAGCTACAATGAGCAGTTCTTC	CASSPQRESYNEQFF
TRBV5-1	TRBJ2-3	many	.	TGCGCCAGCAGCTTGTCTGTGTCGGGAGTGTGGAATACGCAGTATTTT	CASSLSVSGVWNTQYF
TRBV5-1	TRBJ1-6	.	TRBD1	TGCGCCAGCAGCTTCTACAGGGGGCGGGATTCACCCCTCCACTTT	CASSFYRGRDSPLHF
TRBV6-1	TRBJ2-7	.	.	TGTGCCAGCAGTGAAGGGAGCGCCTACGAGCAGTACTTC	CASSEGSAYEQYF
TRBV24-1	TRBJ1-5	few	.	TGTGCCACCAGTCTCCGACAGTACAATCAGCCCCAGCATTTT	CATSLRQYNQPQHF
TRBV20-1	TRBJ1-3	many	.	TGCAGTGCTAGAGGGTTCGAGACCCCAACCCACTCTGGAAACACCATATATTTT	CSARGFETPTHSGNTIYF
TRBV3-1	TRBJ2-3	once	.	TGTGCCACCAGTGATTTAGTTTGGGAGGCAGGCGGCACAGATACGCAGTATTTT	CATSDLVWEAGGTDTQYF
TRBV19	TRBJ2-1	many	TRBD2	TGTGCCACCGGGACTAGCGGGAGTTTTGGTGAGCAGTTCTTC	CATGTSGSFGEQFF
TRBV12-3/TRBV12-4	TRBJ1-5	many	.	TGTGCCAGCAGTTTACAGGCCAGGGATCAGCCCCAGCATTTT	CASSLQARDQPQHF
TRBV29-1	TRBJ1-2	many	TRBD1	TGCAGCGTTGAAGATGGCAGGGGGCAATGGGGCTACACCTTC	CSVEDGRGQWGYTF
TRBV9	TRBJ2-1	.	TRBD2	TGTGCCAGCAGCGTAGGCCTAGCGGGAGACAGGCACAATGAGCAGTTCTTC	CASSVGLAGDRHNEQFF
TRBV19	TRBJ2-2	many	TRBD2	TGTGCCAGTAGCGAAGCCTCAGGACTAGCGGTCACCGGGGAGCTGTTTTTT	CASSEASGLAVTGELFF
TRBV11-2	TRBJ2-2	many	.	TGTGCCAGCAGCCCGGGAATGTCCGGGGAGCTGTTTTTT	CASSPGMSGELFF
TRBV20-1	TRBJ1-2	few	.	TGCAGTGCTAGAGAAACCTCTTTGGATGGCTACACCTTC	CSARETSLDGYTF
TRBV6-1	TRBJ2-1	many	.	TGTGCCAGCAGTGAAAGTGCAGGTCGGGTGTGGAATGAGCAGTTCTTC	CASSESAGRVWNEQFF
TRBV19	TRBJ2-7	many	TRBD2	TGTGCCAGTAGTACTTACTACGGGACTAGCGGAGGGGGGGAGCAGTACTTC	CASSTYYGTSGGGEQYF
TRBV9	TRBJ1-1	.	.	TGTGCCAGCAGCGTAGACGGAGTACACACTGAAGCTTTCTTT	CASSVDGVHTEAFF
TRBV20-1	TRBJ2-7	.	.	TGCAGTGCCCCCGCGGAAAGCTCCTACGAGCAGTACTTC	CSAPAESSYEQYF
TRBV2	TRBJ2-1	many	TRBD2	TGTGCCAGCAGTGAACTACTAGCGAATGAGCAGTTCTTC	CASSELLANEQFF
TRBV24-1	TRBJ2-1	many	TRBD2	TGTGCCACCAGCGATAGCGGGAGGTACAATGAGCAGTTCTTC	CATSDSGRYNEQFF
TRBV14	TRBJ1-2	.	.	TGTGCCAGCAGCCTAGGGGGTTTCCTCTATGGCTACACCTTC	CASSLGGFLYGYTF
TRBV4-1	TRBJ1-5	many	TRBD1	TGCGCCAGCAGCCAAGGCGGGACAGGCTATAGCAATCAGCCCCAGCATTTT	CASSQGGTGYSNQPQHF
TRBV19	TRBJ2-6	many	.	TGTGCCAGTAGTATCGGGGGCCCGGGGACTGGGGCCAACGTCCTGACTTTC	CASSIGGPGTGANVLTF
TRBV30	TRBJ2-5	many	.	TGTGCCTACCAACGAAGCCTTGGGGTTGCCGAGACCCAGTACTTC	CAYQRSLGVAETQYF
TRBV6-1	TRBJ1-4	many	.	TGTGCCAGCAGCCTTCGACAGGTTAATGAAAAACTGTTTTTT	CASSLRQVNEKLFF
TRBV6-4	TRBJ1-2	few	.	TGTGCCAGCAGCCCCGAACAGGGAGCTAACTATGGCTACACCTTC	CASSPEQGANYGYTF
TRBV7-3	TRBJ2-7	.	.	TGTGCCAGCAGCTCTGGAGCCTCCTACGAGCAGTACTTC	CASSSGASYEQYF